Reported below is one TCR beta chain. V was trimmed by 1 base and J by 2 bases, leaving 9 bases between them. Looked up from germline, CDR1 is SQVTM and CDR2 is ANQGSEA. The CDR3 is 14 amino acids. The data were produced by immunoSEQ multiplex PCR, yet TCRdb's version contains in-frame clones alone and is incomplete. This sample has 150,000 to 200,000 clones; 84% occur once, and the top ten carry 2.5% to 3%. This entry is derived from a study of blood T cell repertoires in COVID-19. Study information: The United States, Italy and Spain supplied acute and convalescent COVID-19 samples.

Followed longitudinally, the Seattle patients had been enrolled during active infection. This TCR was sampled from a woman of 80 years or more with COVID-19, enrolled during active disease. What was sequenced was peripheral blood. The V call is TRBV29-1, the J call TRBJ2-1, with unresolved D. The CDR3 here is CSVEVAVPYNEQFF. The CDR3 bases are TGCAGCGTTGAAGTGGCGGTACCCTACAATGAGCAGTTCTTC.